The 18 T cell receptor beta chains reported below all come from one sample, sequenced in a study of blood T cell repertoires in COVID-19 (dated by TCRdb to 2020 to 2022). Library preparation used the immunoSEQ multiplex PCR assay. TCRdb holds this immuneACCESS table with in-frame rearrangements only. Some clones are missing; in checked studies, unresolved V genes explain under half, and the rest has no known cause. Here the sample has 200,000 to 250,000 clones; over 75% occur a single time. The top ten clones comprise about 9% of the sample. Sequencing used PBMCs or T cells enriched from blood (not recorded which). The receptors derive from a middle-aged man who had recovered from COVID-19.

V is TRBV27 and J is TRBJ1-6, with D perhaps matching TRBD1 (5 bases). CDR3 length equals 15 residues. Germline V lookup: CDR1 MNHEY, CDR2 SMNVEV (reference sequence). V gave up 6 bases and J gave up 0 bases, with 9 bases separating them. The CDR3 DNA sequence: TGTGCCAGCAGGGCCGGGGGCTCCTATAATTCACCCCTCCACTTT. This codes for CASRAGGSYNSPLHF.

This clone was counted many times. This rearrangement joins TRBV6-5 to TRBJ2-7, with 8 bases identical to TRBD2. The CDR3 is 15 residues long. Germline V lookup: CDR1 MNHEY, CDR2 SVGAGI. V lost 6 bases to trimming and J lost 5 bases; unmatched junction nucleotides: 12. CDR3 region: CASSPGGVGQNEQYF. The CDR3, as DNA: TGTGCCAGCAGCCCCGGGGGGGTGGGACAAAACGAGCAGTACTTC.

Details on this clone: Its ends do not fully match the called genes, so a read error is possible. This chain links TRBV5-5 with TRBJ1-4; D is possibly TRBD1 (5 bases). The CDR3 has 14 residues. Germline assignment: CDR1 SGHKS and CDR2 YYEKEE (reference sequence). For the CDR3, the DNA is TGTGCCAGCAGCTCGGAGGGGAGGGCTCGGGCACTCATTTTT. Amino acids: CASSSEGRARALIF.

The CDR3 spells CASSLRGSYQPQHF. CDR3 nucleotides: TGTGCCAGCAGTTTAAGAGGCAGCTATCAGCCCCAGCATTTT. The J gene is TRBJ1-5, the V gene TRBV27; D is unclear. V shed 2 bases and J shed 5 bases, with 10 bases lying between them. Looked up from germline, CDR1 is MNHEY and CDR2 is SMNVEV (reference sequence). The CDR3 covers 14 residues.

V is TRBV12-1 and J is TRBJ1-1. TRBV12-1 constitutes a pseudogene. The CDR3 runs to 15 residues. The CDR3 coding sequence is TGTGCCAGCACCGGGGAGGGATGGGCGCGGACTGAAGCTTTCTTT. Protein product: CASTGEGWARTEAFF.

This clone was seen a single time. The genes are TRBV14 and TRBJ2-7, with D possibly being TRBD2 (7 bases). This CDR3 contains 20 residues. CDR1 and CDR2 (germline): SGHDN, FVKESK. V lost 0 bases to trimming and J lost 3 bases, with 27 bases between them. CDR3 amino acids: CASSQDSEVWGGEADYEQYF. The CDR3 region has the DNA TGTGCCAGCAGCCAAGATTCTGAGGTGTGGGGGGGCGAGGCTGACTACGAGCAGTACTTC. The full variable domain, completed using reference TRBV14 and TRBJ2-7, is EAGVTQFPSHSVIEKGQTVTLRCDPISGHDNLYWYRRVMGKEIKFLLHFVKESKQDESGMPNNRFLAERTGGTYSTLKVQPAELEDSGVYFCASSQDSEVWGGEADYEQYFGPGTRLTVT.

V is TRBV5-1 and J is TRBJ2-5; 13 bases are shared with TRBD2. The length of the CDR3 is 15 residues. Looked up from germline, CDR1 is SGHRS and CDR2 is YFSETQ. V gave up 2 bases and J gave up 3 bases; unmatched junction bases: 1. In DNA form, the CDR3 reads TGCGCCAGCAGCTTTGGACTAGCGGGGGAAGAGACCCAGTACTTC. It translates to CASSFGLAGEETQYF.

The chain carries TRBV5-4 and TRBJ2-1; D remains unclear. CDR1 and CDR2 (germline): SGHNT, YYREEE (reference sequence). CDR3 length: 13 amino acids. Trimming removed 5 bases from V and 9 bases from J, with 15 bases in between. CDR3 sequence: CASSPVPPLEQFF. CDR3 nucleotide sequence: TGTGCCAGCAGTCCCGTTCCCCCCCTTGAGCAGTTCTTC.

The rearrangement joins TRBV2 to TRBJ2-7; D gene uncertain. V gave up 4 bases and J gave up 2 bases, with 3 bases separating them. The CDR3 totals 11 residues. CDR1 and CDR2 from the germline V gene are SNHLY and FYNNEI. The CDR3 loop reads CASSATYEQYF. The CDR3 DNA follows: TGTGCCAGCAGTGCCACCTACGAGCAGTACTTC.

The genes are TRBV11-3 and TRBJ2-6, with 7 bases aligning to TRBD1. Germline V gives CDR1 SGHNT, CDR2 YENEEA. This CDR3 region has 21 residues. Trimming cost V 0 bases and J 3 bases; bases outside gene matches: 17. The CDR3 loop reads CASSLDGRGGSGSYGANVLTF. In nucleotides, the CDR3 is TGTGCCAGCAGCTTAGACGGTCGAGGGGGCTCAGGAAGTTATGGGGCCAACGTCCTGACTTTC.

This clone has only a few counts. The chain has TRBV30 and TRBJ2-1; no clear D gene. The V gene lost 1 base and the J gene lost 3 bases, with 7 bases spanning the gap. Germline V CDR1 and CDR2: GTSNPN, SVGIG (reference sequence). The CDR3 runs to 13 residues. This CDR3 is CAWSATHYNEQFF. The CDR3 coding sequence is TGTGCCTGGAGTGCGACACACTACAATGAGCAGTTCTTC.

A single count supports this clone. The chain has TRBV5-1 and TRBJ1-6; the D gene is possibly TRBD1 (5 bases). This CDR3 is built from 14 residues. Germline CDR1 reads SGHRS; CDR2 reads YFSETQ. With 4 bases removed from V and 7 bases from J, the gap between germline ends came to 12 bases. The CDR3: CASSPGTGNSPLHF. CDR3 coding DNA: TGCGCCAGCAGCCCCGGGACTGGCAATTCACCCCTCCACTTT.

The rearrangement joins TRBV19 to TRBJ1-3, with D possibly matching TRBD1 (5 bases). The CDR3 runs 16 residues. Germline V gene lookup returns CDR1 LNHDA and CDR2 SQIVND (reference sequence). V was shortened by 9 bases and J by 3 bases, with 21 bases between the two germline ends. The CDR3 sequence: CASSYGSGGLGNTIYF. The CDR3 DNA reads as TGTGCCAGCTCGTATGGTTCCGGGGGTCTTGGAAACACCATATATTTT.

The rearrangement joins TRBV7-2 to TRBJ2-2, with a possible D match to TRBD1 (6 bases). Trimming cost V 4 bases and J 2 bases, with 14 bases left between them. This CDR3 comprises 16 residues. Germline V lookup: CDR1 SGHTA, CDR2 FQGNSA. CDR3 in amino acids: CASSSRGQLNTGELFF. The CDR3 bases are TGTGCCAGCAGCTCCCGGGGACAACTAAACACCGGGGAGCTGTTTTTT. The full variable domain, with the rest looked up from reference TRBV7-2 and TRBJ2-2, is GAGVSQSPSNKVTEKGKDVELRCDPISGHTALYWYRQSLGQGLEFLIYFQGNSAPDKSGLPSDRFSAERTGGSVSTLTIQRTQQEDSAVYLCASSSRGQLNTGELFFGEGSRLTVL.

The chain employs TRBV29-1 and TRBJ2-1; D is possibly TRBD2 (6 bases). V was clipped by 4 bases and J by 6 bases, with 10 bases between them. The CDR3 spans 12 residues. Germline assignment: CDR1 SQVTM and CDR2 ANQGSEA. CDR3 sequence: CSVVRDFNEQFF. CDR3 sequence (DNA): TGCAGCGTTGTGCGGGACTTCAATGAGCAGTTCTTC.

V and J are TRBV15 and TRBJ2-3; TRBD1 might be the D (5 bases). The CDR3 runs to 14 residues. V was shortened by 3 bases and J by 2 bases, with 9 bases between the two germline ends. The germline gives CDR1 LNHNV, CDR2 YYDKDF (reference sequence). The CDR3 nucleotides are TGTGCCACCAGCAGCCAGGACAACACAGATACGCAGTATTTT. Protein sequence: CATSSQDNTDTQYF.

This sequence joins TRBV5-4 and TRBJ2-6; 7 bases are shared with TRBD1. Germline V gives CDR1 SGHNT, CDR2 YYREEE (reference sequence). This CDR3 region has 16 residues. The V gene end was trimmed by 4 bases and the J gene end by 4 bases; junction bases not matched to a gene: 8. The CDR3 spells CASSPPTGQGANVLTF. The CDR3 nucleotides are TGTGCCAGCAGCCCTCCGACAGGGCAAGGGGCCAACGTCCTGACTTTC.

This clone has just one count. The chain couples TRBV18 to TRBJ1-4, with 7 bases that match TRBD1. CDR1 and CDR2 from the germline V gene are KGHSH and LQKENI. This CDR3 region has 14 residues. Trimming cost V 2 bases and J 4 bases; bases outside gene matches: 1. CDR3 DNA sequence: TGTGCCAGCTCACCAAGGGACAGTAATGAAAAACTGTTTTTT. Protein sequence: CASSPRDSNEKLFF.